This passage covers 2 T cell receptor beta chains from one sample sequenced in a study of T cells in Graves' hyperthyroidism and ophthalmopathy. Regions amplified from RNA transcripts were the TCR beta CDR3 regions. The HTBI primer set drove a first-round RT-PCR of the TCR CDR3. MiXCR was run by TCRdb on the multiplex PCR reads, yielding one entry per CDR3 protein. The sample includes more than 500,000 distinct CDR3 sequences, 46% of them seen just once. Sequencing input: peripheral blood or thyroid tissue (not recorded which). The receptors stem from an adult woman with Graves' disease, either hyperthyroidism or ophthalmopathy (not recorded which).

This clonotype was seen repeatedly, ten times or more. This sequence joins TRBV6-2 or TRBV6-3 and TRBJ1-4, with D perhaps matching TRBD1 (6 bases). Trimming took off 6 bases at V and 0 bases at J, with 8 bases between the two ends. In germline, CDR1 is MNHEY, CDR2 SVGEGT. The CDR3 spans 14 residues. The CDR3 protein is CASRPGATNEKLFF. CDR3 DNA sequence: TGTGCCAGCAGACCAGGGGCAACTAATGAAAAACTGTTTTTT.

To note about this clonotype: A junction end diverges from the germline sequence, so it may reflect a read error. V and J are TRBV9 and TRBJ1-5; TRBD1 might be the D (5 bases). In germline, CDR1 is SGDLS, CDR2 YYNGEE. This CDR3 has 14 amino acids. The CDR3 sequence is CASSDGTGNQPRHF. The CDR3 nucleotides are TGTGCCAGCTCGGACGGGACGGGCAATCAGCCCCGGCATTTT.